This T cell receptor (beta chain) is drawn from a study of immune cell composition in non-small cell lung cancer. Study in general: Most cases were lung adenocarcinoma or squamous cell carcinoma.

A note on this clone: Its antigen is not known.

Normal lung was sampled as far from the tumour as possible, at least 3 cm. Trimming took 7 bases from V and 0 from J, leaving 19 bases between them. The length of the CDR3 is 17 residues. Germline V gene lookup returns CDR1 LNHNV and CDR2 YYDKDF (reference sequence). The study, taken as a whole, reports: Shared sequences between tumour-reactive and dominant in vivo clones were not proven. In adenocarcinoma, maximal tumour-associated clone frequency tracked TIL tumour reactivity. Squamous carcinomas (roughly 80%) more often had tumour-associated clones >0.5% than adenocarcinomas (approximately 35%).

Here immunoSEQ multiplex PCR was the method, and the copy in TCRdb shows in-frame clones only, minus some. The sample has about 6,100 clones; over 55% are singletons. This clonotype was sampled from a human donor with non-small cell lung cancer. The sample consisted of non-adjacent lung tissue. V is TRBV15 and J is TRBJ1-5; the D gene is possibly TRBD1 (5 bases). The CDR3 loop is CATILGVSPYSNQPQHF. The CDR3 DNA reads TGTGCCACCATTCTAGGGGTCAGCCCGTATAGCAATCAGCCCCAGCATTTT.